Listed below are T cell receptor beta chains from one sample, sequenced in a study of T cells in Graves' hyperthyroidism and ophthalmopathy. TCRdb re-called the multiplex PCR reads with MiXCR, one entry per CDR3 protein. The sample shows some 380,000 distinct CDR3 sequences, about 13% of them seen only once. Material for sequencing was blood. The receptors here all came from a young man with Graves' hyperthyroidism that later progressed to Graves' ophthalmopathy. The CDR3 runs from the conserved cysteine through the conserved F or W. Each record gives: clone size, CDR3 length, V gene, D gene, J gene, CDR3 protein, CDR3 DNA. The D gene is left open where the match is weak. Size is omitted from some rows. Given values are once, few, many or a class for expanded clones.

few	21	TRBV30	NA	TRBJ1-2	CAWSGKNTLCCAKSWLFGYTF	TGTGCCTGGAGTGGGAAGAATACTCTATGTTGTGCTAAATCCTGGCTATTTGGCTACACCTTC
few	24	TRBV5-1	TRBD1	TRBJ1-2	CASTYIPHLLPSNSGQSSNYGYTF	TGCGCCAGCACCTACATCCCGCACCTCCTCCCCTCCAACTCGGGACAGAGCAGTAACTATGGCTACACCTTC
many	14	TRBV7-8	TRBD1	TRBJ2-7	CASRDRDRGTEQYF	TGTGCCAGCAGAGACCGGGACAGGGGGACCGAGCAGTACTTC
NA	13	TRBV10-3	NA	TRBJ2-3	CAISDRGGDTQYF	TGTGCCATCAGTGACAGGGGTGGTGATACGCAGTATTTT
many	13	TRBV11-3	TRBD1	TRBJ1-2	CASSLLTGDGYTF	TGTGCCAGCAGCCTACTGACAGGGGATGGCTACACCTTC
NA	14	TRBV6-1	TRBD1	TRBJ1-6	CASSWTGENSPLHF	TGTGCCAGCAGTTGGACAGGGGAGAATTCACCCCTCCACTTT
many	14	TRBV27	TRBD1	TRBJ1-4	CASSFAGGDEKLFF	TGTGCCAGCAGTTTCGCAGGGGGCGATGAAAAACTGTTTTTT
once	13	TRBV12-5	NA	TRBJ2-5	CASTSGNQETQYF	TGTGCTAGTACCTCAGGGAATCAAGAGACCCAGTACTTC
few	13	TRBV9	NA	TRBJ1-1	CASSVLPLAEAFF	TGTGCCAGCAGCGTATTACCTCTTGCTGAAGCTTTCTTT
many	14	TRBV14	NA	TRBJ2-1	CASSQVATYNEQFF	TGTGCCAGCAGCCAGGTCGCAACCTACAATGAGCAGTTCTTC
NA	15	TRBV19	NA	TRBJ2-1	CASSINTRGYNEQFF	TGTGCCAGTAGTATAAACACTAGGGGGTACAATGAGCAGTTCTTC
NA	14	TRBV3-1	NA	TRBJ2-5	CASDLSGSQETQYF	TGTGCCAGTGACCTCTCGGGCAGCCAAGAGACCCAGTACTTC
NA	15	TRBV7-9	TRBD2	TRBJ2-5	CASSDTGLARETQYF	TGTGCCAGCAGCGATACCGGACTAGCTCGAGAGACCCAGTACTTC
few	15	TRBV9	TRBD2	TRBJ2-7	CASSVAAGGSYEQYF	TGTGCCAGCAGCGTAGCGGCGGGGGGATCCTACGAGCAGTACTTC
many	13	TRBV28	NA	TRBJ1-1	CASSVGARTEAFF	TGTGCCAGCAGCGTCGGGGCTCGCACTGAAGCTTTCTTT
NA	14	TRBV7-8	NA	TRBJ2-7	CASSFRAGWYEQYF	TGTGCCAGCAGCTTTCGGGCAGGGTGGTACGAGCAGTACTTC
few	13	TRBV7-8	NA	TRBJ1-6	CASRDNRNSPLHF	TGTGCCAGCAGGGACAATCGGAATTCACCCCTCCACTTT
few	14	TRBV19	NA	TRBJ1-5	CASSDPSSNQPQHF	TGTGCCAGTTCAGACCCCTCTAGCAATCAGCCCCAGCATTTT
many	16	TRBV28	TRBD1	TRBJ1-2	CASSPPPGQGDYGYTF	TGTGCCAGCAGTCCCCCCCCGGGACAGGGGGACTATGGCTACACCTTC
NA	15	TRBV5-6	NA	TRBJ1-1	CASSPLQGWNTEAFF	TGTGCCAGCAGCCCCTTACAGGGCTGGAACACTGAAGCTTTCTTT
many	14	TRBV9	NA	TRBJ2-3	CASSGFGATDTQYF	TGTGCCAGCAGCGGATTCGGGGCCACAGATACGCAGTATTTT
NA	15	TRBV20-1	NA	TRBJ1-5	CSARDEGVVNQPQHF	TGCAGTGCTAGAGACGAAGGGGTGGTCAATCAGCCCCAGCATTTT
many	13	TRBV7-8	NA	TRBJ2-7	CASSPRTTYEQYF	TGTGCCAGCAGCCCCCGGACGACCTACGAGCAGTACTTC
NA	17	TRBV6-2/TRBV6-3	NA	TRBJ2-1	CASSWGIGRGSYNEQFF	TGTGCCAGCAGTTGGGGGATTGGCCGCGGGTCCTACAATGAGCAGTTCTTC
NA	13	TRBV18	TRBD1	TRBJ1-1	CASSPGQGAWAFF	TGTGCCAGCTCACCAGGACAGGGGGCTTGGGCTTTCTTT
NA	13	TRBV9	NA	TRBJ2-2	CASNPGTSGKLFF	TGTGCCAGCAACCCAGGGACCTCGGGGAAACTGTTTTTT
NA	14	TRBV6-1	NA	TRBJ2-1	CASRTTGSYNEQFF	TGTGCCAGCAGGACCACAGGGTCCTACAATGAGCAGTTCTTC
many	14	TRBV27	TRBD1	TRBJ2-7	CASSQPGQGHEQYF	TGTGCCAGCAGTCAGCCGGGACAGGGGCACGAGCAGTACTTC
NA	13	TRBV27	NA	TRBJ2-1	CASSRTPNNEQFF	TGTGCCAGCAGTAGGACACCCAACAATGAGCAGTTCTTC
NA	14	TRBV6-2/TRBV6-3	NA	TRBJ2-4	CASSYSTVYGIQYF	TGTGCCAGCAGTTACTCGACGGTTTACGGCATTCAGTACTTC
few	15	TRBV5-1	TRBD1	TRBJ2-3	CASSPGTGDTDTQYF	TGCGCCAGCAGCCCCGGGACAGGGGACACAGATACGCAGTATTTT
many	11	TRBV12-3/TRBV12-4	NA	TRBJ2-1	CASSLRGEQFF	TGTGCCAGCAGTCTACGGGGGGAGCAGTTCTTC
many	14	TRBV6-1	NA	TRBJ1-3	CASSEGPAGNTIYF	TGTGCCAGCAGTGAAGGACCCGCCGGAAACACCATATATTTT
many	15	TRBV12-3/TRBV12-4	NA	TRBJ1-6	CASSLGGALNSPLHF	TGTGCCAGCAGTTTAGGGGGGGCCCTTAATTCACCCCTCCACTTT
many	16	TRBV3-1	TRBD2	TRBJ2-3	CASSLLRGGFEDTQYF	TGTGCCAGCAGCCTGTTGCGGGGGGGCTTTGAAGATACGCAGTATTTT
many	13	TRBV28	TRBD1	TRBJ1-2	CASSRTGPYGYTF	TGTGCCAGCAGCCGGACAGGGCCCTATGGCTACACCTTC
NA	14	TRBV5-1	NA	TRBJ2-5	CASSLTGGAETQYF	TGCGCCAGCAGCTTGACAGGTGGCGCAGAGACCCAGTACTTC
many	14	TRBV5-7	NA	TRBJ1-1	CASSFLNRSTEAFF	TGTGCCAGCAGCTTTCTGAACAGGAGCACTGAAGCTTTCTTT
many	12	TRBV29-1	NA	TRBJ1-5	CSVGDINQPQHF	TGCAGCGTTGGGGACATCAATCAGCCCCAGCATTTT
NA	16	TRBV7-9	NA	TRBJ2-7	CASSSLAGWGTLEQYF	TGTGCCAGCAGCTCCTTGGCGGGATGGGGGACCCTCGAGCAGTACTTC
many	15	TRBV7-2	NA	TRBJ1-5	CASSLRVGGSQPQHF	TGTGCCAGCAGCTTACGTGTGGGGGGCAGTCAGCCCCAGCATTTT
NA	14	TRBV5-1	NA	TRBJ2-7	CASSLWGTPSEQYF	TGCGCCAGCAGCTTGTGGGGGACACCCTCCGAGCAGTACTTC
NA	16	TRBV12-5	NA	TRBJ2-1	CASGLVRQNLYNEQFF	TGTGCTAGTGGTTTGGTACGACAGAATCTCTACAATGAGCAGTTCTTC
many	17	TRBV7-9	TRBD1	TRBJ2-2	CASSLSGGQGSTGELFF	TGTGCCAGCAGCTTAAGTGGGGGACAGGGGAGCACCGGGGAGCTGTTTTTT
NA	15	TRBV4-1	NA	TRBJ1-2	CASSQDDSGNYGYTF	TGCGCCAGCAGCCAAGATGACTCAGGGAACTATGGCTACACCTTC
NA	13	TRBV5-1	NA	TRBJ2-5	CASSLSAQETQYF	TGCGCCAGCAGCTTATCAGCACAAGAGACCCAGTACTTC
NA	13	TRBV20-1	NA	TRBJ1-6	CSVQSGSRSPLHF	TGCAGTGTTCAGTCAGGGAGTCGGTCACCCCTCCACTTT
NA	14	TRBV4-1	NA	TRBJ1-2	CASSRAGEGYGYTF	TGCGCCAGCAGCCGGGCAGGGGAGGGCTATGGCTACACCTTC
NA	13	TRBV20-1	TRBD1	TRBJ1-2	CSADRGLNYGYTF	TGCAGTGCTGACAGGGGGCTTAACTATGGCTACACCTTC
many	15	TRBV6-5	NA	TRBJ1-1	CASSYRETMNTEAFF	TGTGCCAGCAGTTACAGGGAAACGATGAACACTGAAGCTTTCTTT
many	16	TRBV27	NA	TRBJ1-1	CASSKLRSRLGTEAFF	TGTGCCAGCAGCAAACTCCGTTCGAGGTTGGGCACTGAAGCTTTCTTT
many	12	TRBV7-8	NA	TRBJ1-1	CASRSGNTEAFF	TGTGCCAGCAGAAGCGGGAACACTGAAGCTTTCTTT
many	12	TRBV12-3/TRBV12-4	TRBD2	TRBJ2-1	CASRYSGNEQFF	TGTGCCAGCAGATATAGCGGGAATGAGCAGTTCTTC
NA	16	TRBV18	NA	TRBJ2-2	CASSPPQGPNTGELFF	TGTGCCAGCTCACCACCTCAGGGTCCGAACACCGGGGAGCTGTTTTTT